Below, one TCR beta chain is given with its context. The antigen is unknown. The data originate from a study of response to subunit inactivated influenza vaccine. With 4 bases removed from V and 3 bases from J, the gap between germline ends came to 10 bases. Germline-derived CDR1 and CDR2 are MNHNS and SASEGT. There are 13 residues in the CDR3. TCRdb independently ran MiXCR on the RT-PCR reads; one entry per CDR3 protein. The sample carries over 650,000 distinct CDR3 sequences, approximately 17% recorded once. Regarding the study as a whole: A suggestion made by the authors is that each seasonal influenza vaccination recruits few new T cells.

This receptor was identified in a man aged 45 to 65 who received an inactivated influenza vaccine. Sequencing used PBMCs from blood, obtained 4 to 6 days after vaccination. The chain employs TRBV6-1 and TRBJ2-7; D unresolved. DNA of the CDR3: TGTGCCAGCAGTGCCGCACCATACTACGAGCAGTACTTC. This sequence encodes CASSAAPYYEQYF.